This TCR beta chain was sequenced for a study of shared clonotypes between healthy human individuals (dated by TCRdb to 2019 to 2021). As for the study more broadly: The cohort comprised a couple of women and a few men aged 18 to 49 years. Between about 0.8 and 9.5 billion PBMCs per donor were obtained by leukapheresis. Blood TCR repertoires of a handful of healthy adults were deeply sequenced to estimate repertoire size and the extent of clonotype sharing between individuals. For each donor, three plates each were used for CD4 naive and CD4 memory, two plates were used for CD8 naive, and one plate was used for CD8 memory. To increase sequencing depth and limit assay-specific biases, TCR repertoire library preparation and sequencing were carried out by different laboratories using diverse techniques.

Reading the germline V gene gives CDR1 SGHRS and CDR2 YFSETQ. V trim: 4 bases; J trim: 6 bases; unmatched bases: 12. The CDR3 sequence holds 17 residues, the cysteine and phenylalanine included. The DNA shown is the 51-base CDR3, in frame from base 1. In regard to this clone: Its binding antigen is unknown. No qualities accompany the bases; no much larger clone lies one base away.

Healthy HIV-negative adults with no recently reported acute infections or vaccinations were included as donors. All donors were Caucasian adults living in Nashville, Tennessee, USA. Magnetic negative selection was used to enrich CD4+ T cells, after which naive cells were positively selected on CD45RA and the negative fraction became the memory subset. Blood was collected by leukapheresis, and PBMCs were isolated by Ficoll-Histopaque density gradient centrifugation and then cryopreserved in liquid nitrogen vapor phase. Analytical flow cytometry was used to check the purity and quantity of every magnetically sorted T cell population. Genomic DNA was isolated from every sorted fraction and measured by UV absorbance on a Nanodrop 2000c. Using the deep immunoSEQ assay, TCR CDR3 regions were amplified from genomic DNA by multiplex PCR. Extracted genomic DNA from each cell subset was spread evenly across all wells of several immunoSEQ 96-well plates, with each plate serving as a replicate. For sorted subsets, around 0.2 ug of genomic DNA, equivalent to around 30,000 T cell genomes, went into each replicate PCR. Purified libraries were quantified with a Qubit 3.0 fluorometer, sized on a Bioanalyzer 2100, and re-quantified with the KAPA Library Quantification kit. Every immunoSEQ 96-well plate was sequenced on a dedicated single-read 150-cycle Illumina NextSeq 550 flow cell. On the authors' methods: Because the immunoSEQ output held only junctional sequences and lacked quality scores, the filtering could not match the filtering applied to full-length reads. To assign V/J genes and CDR3, sequences were annotated using PyIR, a Python wrapper for IgBLAST v1.9, with IMGT germline references. Reads with weak V/J assignments (E-value above 1e-6), missing CDR3, stop codons, out-of-frame junctions, or ambiguous translated residues were removed. V3J clonotypes were defined by identical inferred V gene, J gene, and CDR3 amino acid sequence. To compute the percentage overlap between repertoires, the number of shared unique clonotypes was divided by the size of the smaller repertoire. Repertoire richness was assessed with RTK rarefaction, the Chao1 estimator, and Recon v2.1 estimates of unobserved clonotypes. For all TCRbeta clonotypes obtained by the gDNA method from a few donors, generation probabilities were computed with OLGA. Sourced from immuneACCESS, this table was stored by TCRdb with only in-frame sequences that have V and J called. A share of the clones is absent; for the studies checked, an unresolved V gene accounts for under half, and the remainder has no known explanation. V and J calls plus clone size are reproduced from that table; the DNA served to infer D and trimming. Here the sample has 850,000 to 1,100,000 clones; about 80% occur a single time. In total, the top ten clones hold about 0.89% of the sample.

Paper-wide results and their limitations: Higher generation probabilities were observed for clonotypes shared by all four sorted-subset donors than for non-shared clonotypes. Pairwise subsampling led to the expectation that sequencing depth would affect the degree of clonotype sharing among donors. Across four donors, around 5% of naive CD4, approximately 3.6% of naive CD8, approximately 2.5% of memory CD4, and approximately 0.4% of memory CD8 clonotypes were shared. Naive subsets generally had larger estimated clonotype richness than memory subsets did. The genetic and exposure-history diversity represented was limited by the small number of donors. Incomplete sequencing was indicated by rarefaction of sorted-subset datasets, despite the large sequencing depth. Sampling was limited to blood, and TCR repertoires in tissue likely differ from TCR repertoires in blood.

The material sequenced was memory CD4+ T cells from PBMCs. The label giving this sample's cell subset or site can be read as: CD45RA-negative fraction. This clonotype originated in a man between 18 and 29 years old in good health. Some clones in this sample may be carry-over from other donors' samples. The chain uses TRBV5-1 and TRBJ2-2; the junction holds 10 bases that match TRBD2. The nucleotide sequence reads TGCGCCAGCAGCCTGATCCTAGCGGGAGATATCGCCGGGGAGCTGTTTTTT. This codes for CASSLILAGDIAGELFF.